This paragraph covers one T cell receptor (beta chain) sequence. Its antigen remains unknown. The sample has other DNA sequences that encode this CDR3 too. Sequencing was performed with immunoSEQ multiplex PCR; in TCRdb, only in-frame clones are kept and a portion is missing. In the table there are about 990,000 clones, roughly 74% of which are singletons. This specimen belongs to a study of shared clonotypes between healthy human individuals. Study observations and caveats: Sharing of clonotypes among donors was expected to vary with sequencing depth. Compared with clonotypes that all four donors shared, non-shared clonotypes had lower generation probabilities. Across a few donors, naive CD4 shared around 5.1%, naive CD8 more than 3%, memory CD4 roughly 2.4%, memory CD8 0.4% to 0.5%.

The CDR3 runs to 11 residues. V was pared by 5 bases and J by 3 bases, with 5 bases between. Germline CDR1 and CDR2: SNHLY and FYNNEI. Sequenced input: memory CD4+ T cells from PBMCs. Documented subset: CD45RA-negative fraction. The chain links TRBV2 to TRBJ2-7, with D uncertain. This sequence was found in a man aged 18-30 years in good health. Some clones in this sample may be carry-over from other donors' samples. The DNA of the CDR3 is TGTGCCAGCAGTAAAGGCTACGAGCAGTACTTC. Its protein product is CASSKGYEQYF.